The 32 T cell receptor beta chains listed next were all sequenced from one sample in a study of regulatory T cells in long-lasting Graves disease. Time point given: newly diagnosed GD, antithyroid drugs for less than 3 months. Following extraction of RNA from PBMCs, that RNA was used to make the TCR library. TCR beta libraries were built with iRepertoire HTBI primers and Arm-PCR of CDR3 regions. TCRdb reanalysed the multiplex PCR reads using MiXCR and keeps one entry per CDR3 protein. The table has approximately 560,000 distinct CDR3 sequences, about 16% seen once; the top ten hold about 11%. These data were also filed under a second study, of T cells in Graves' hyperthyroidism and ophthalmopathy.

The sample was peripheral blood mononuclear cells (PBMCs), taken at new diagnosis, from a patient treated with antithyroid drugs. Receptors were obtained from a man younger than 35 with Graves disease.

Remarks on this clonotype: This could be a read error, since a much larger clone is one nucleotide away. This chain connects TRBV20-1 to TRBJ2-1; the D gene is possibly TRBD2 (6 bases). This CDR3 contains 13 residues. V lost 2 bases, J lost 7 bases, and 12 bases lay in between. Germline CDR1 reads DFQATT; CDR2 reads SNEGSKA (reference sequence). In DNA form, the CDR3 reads TGCAGTGCTAGACTAACGGGACTGAATGAGCAGTTCTTC. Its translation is CSARLTGLNEQFF.

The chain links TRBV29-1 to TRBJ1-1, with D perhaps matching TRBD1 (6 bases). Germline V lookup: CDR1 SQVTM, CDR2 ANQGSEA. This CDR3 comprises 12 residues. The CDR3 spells CNFRQGPNEAFF. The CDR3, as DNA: TGCAACTTCCGCCAGGGGCCCAATGAAGCTTTCTTT.

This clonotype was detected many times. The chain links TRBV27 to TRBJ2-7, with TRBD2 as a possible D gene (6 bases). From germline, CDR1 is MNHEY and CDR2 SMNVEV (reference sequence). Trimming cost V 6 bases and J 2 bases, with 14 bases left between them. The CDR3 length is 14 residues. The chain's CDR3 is CASSSSGSTYEQYF. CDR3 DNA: TGTGCCAGCAGCTCCAGCGGGTCGACCTACGAGCAGTACTTC.

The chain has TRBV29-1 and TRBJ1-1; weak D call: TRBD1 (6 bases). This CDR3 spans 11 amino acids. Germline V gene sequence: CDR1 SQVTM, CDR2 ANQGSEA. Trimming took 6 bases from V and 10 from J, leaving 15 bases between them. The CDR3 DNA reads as TGCAGCGTCGTAAAGGGGGTATCAGCTTTCTTT. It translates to CSVVKGVSAFF.

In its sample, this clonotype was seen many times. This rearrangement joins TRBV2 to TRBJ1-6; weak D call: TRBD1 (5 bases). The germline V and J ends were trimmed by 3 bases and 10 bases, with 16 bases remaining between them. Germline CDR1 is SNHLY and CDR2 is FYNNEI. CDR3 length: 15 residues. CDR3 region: CASSDGGEYRSPLHF. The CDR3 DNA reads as TGTGCCAGCAGTGACGGGGGGGAGTATCGGTCACCCCTCCACTTT.

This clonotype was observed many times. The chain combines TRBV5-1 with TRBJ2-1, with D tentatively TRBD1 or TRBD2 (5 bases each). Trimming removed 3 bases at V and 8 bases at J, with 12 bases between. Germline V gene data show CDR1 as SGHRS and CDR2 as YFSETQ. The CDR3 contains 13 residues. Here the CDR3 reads CASSSQEVDEQFF. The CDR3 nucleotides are TGCGCCAGCAGCTCACAGGAGGTTGATGAGCAGTTCTTC. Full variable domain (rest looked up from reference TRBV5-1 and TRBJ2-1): KAGVTQTPRYLIKTRGQQVTLSCSPISGHRSVSWYQQTPGQGLQFLFEYFSETQRNKGNFPGRFSGRQFSNSRSEMNVSTLELGDSALYLCASSSQEVDEQFFGPGTRLTVL.

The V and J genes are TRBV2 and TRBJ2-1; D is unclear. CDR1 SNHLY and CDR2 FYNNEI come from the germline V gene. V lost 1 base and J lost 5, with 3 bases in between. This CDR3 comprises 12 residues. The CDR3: CASSEDDNEQFF. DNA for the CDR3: TGTGCCAGCAGTGAAGACGACAATGAGCAGTTCTTC.

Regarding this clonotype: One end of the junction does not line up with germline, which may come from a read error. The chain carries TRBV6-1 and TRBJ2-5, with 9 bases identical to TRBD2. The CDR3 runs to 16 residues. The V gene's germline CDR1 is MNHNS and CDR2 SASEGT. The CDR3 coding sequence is TGTGCCAGCAGTGAAGCTAGACTAGCGGAACAAGAGACCCAGTGCTTC. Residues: CASSEARLAEQETQCF.

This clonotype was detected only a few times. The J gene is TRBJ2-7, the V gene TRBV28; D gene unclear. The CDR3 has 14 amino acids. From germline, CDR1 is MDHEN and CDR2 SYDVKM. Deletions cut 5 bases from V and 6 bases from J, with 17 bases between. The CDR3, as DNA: TGTGCCAGCAGTCCCTCTGGAGTAGACGGCGAGCAGTACTTC. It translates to CASSPSGVDGEQYF.

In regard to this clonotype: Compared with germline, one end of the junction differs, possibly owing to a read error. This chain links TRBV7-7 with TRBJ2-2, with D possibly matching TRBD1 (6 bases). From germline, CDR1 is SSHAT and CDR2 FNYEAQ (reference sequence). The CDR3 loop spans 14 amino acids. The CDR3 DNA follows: TGTGCTAGCAGCCATGGGGGCAACACCGGGGAGCTGTTTTTT. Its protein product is CASSHGGNTGELFF.

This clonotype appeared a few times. CDR3 coding DNA: TGCGCCAGCAGCTTGAGGGGGCTCAATCAGGATTCACCCCTCCACTTT. Its protein is CASSLRGLNQDSPLHF. The chain couples TRBV5-1 to TRBJ1-6; 7 bases line up with TRBD1. CDR3 length: 16 amino acids. Germline values: CDR1 SGHRS, CDR2 YFSETQ. V gave up 1 base and J gave up 8 bases; unmatched junction bases: 9.

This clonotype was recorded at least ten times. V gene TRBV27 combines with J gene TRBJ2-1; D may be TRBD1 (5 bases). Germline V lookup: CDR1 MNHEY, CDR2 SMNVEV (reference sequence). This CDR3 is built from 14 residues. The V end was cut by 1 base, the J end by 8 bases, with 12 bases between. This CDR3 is CASSLLGQTDEQFF. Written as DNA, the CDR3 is TGTGCCAGCAGTTTATTGGGGCAGACCGATGAGCAGTTCTTC.

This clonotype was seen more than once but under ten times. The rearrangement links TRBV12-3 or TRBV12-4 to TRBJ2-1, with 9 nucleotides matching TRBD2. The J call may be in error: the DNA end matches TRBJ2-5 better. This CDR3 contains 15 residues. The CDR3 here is CASSLGSGSGETQYF. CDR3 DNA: TGTGCCAGCAGTTTAGGTAGCGGGAGCGGAGAGACCCAGTACTTC.

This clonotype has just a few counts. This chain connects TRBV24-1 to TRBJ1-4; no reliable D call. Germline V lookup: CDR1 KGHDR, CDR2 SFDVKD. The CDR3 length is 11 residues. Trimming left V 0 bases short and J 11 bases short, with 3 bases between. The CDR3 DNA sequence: TGTGCCACCAGTGATTTGGTCAAACTGTTTTTT. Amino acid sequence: CATSDLVKLFF.

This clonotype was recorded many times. The CDR3 region has the DNA TGCGCCAGCAGCTTGGCAGGGGTTGAAACTGAAGCTTTCTTT. Its protein is CASSLAGVETEAFF. This chain connects TRBV5-1 to TRBJ1-1; D perhaps matches TRBD1 (6 bases). The CDR3 has 14 residues. V shed 0 bases and J shed 5 bases, with 11 bases lying between them. Per germline, CDR1 SGHRS and CDR2 YFSETQ.

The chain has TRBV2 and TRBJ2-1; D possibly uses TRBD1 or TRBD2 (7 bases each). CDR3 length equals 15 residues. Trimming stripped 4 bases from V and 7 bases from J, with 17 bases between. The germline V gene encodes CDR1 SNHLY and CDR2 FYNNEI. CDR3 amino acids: CASSVRGLGGNEQFF. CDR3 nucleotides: TGTGCCAGCAGTGTGAGGGGGCTCGGGGGGAATGAGCAGTTCTTC.

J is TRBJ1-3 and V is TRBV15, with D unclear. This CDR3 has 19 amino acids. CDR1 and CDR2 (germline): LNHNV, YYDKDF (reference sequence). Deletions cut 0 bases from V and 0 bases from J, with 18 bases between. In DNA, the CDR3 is TGTGCCACCAGCAGAGATATAGGAAGGCAGATGAGCTCTGGAAACACCATATATTTT. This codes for CATSRDIGRQMSSGNTIYF.

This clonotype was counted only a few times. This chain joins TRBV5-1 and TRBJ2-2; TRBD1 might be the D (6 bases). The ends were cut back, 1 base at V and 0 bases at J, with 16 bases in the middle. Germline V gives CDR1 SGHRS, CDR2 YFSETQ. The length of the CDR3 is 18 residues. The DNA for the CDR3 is TGCGCCAGCAGCTTGTATGTCCGGACAGCGACGAACACCGGGGAGCTGTTTTTT. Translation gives CASSLYVRTATNTGELFF.

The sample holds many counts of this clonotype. This chain's CDR3 is CSARPGLAEPSYEQYF. CDR3 nucleotide sequence: TGCAGTGCTAGACCGGGACTAGCGGAACCTTCCTACGAGCAGTACTTC. The J gene is TRBJ2-7, the V gene TRBV20-1; TRBD2 agrees at 11 bases. The CDR3 runs to 16 residues. The V gene end was trimmed by 2 bases and the J gene end by 1 base; junction bases not matched to a gene: 7. Germline V gives CDR1 DFQATT, CDR2 SNEGSKA (reference sequence).

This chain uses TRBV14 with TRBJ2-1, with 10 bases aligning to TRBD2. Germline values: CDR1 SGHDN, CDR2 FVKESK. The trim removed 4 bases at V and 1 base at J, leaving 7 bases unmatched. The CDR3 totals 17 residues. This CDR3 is CASSRWSSGRSYNEQFF. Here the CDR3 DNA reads TGTGCCAGCAGCCGGTGGAGTAGCGGGAGGTCCTACAATGAGCAGTTCTTC.

CDR3 amino acids: CASSRVLAGDNEQFF. The CDR3 DNA is TGTGCCAGCAGCCGCGTACTAGCGGGGGACAATGAGCAGTTCTTC. The gene calls are TRBV11-3 and TRBJ2-1, with 11 bases that match TRBD2. Germline V gene data show CDR1 as SGHNT and CDR2 as YENEEA. This CDR3 comprises 15 residues. Germline trimming cut 5 bases from V and 5 bases from J; bases unmatched to any gene: 5.

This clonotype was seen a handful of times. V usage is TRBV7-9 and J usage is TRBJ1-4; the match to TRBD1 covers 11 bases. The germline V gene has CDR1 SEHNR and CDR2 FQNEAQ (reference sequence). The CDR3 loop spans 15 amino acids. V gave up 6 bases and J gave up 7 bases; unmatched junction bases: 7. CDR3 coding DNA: TGTGCCAGCAGTATAGAGGGGACAGGGGGTGAAAAACTGTTTTTT. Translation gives CASSIEGTGGEKLFF.

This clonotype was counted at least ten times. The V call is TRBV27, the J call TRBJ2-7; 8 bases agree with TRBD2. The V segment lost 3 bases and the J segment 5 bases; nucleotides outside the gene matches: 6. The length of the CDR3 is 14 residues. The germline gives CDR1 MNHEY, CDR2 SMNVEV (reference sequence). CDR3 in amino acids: CASSLASGSHEQYF. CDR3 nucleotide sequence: TGTGCCAGCAGTTTGGCGAGCGGGAGCCACGAGCAGTACTTC.

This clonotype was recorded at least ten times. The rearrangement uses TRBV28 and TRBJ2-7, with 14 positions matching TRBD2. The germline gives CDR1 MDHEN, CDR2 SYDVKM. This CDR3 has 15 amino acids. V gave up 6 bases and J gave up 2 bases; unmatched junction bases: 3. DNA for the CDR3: TGTGCCAGCAGGGGGACTAGCGGGAGTCCCTACGAGCAGTACTTC. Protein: CASRGTSGSPYEQYF.

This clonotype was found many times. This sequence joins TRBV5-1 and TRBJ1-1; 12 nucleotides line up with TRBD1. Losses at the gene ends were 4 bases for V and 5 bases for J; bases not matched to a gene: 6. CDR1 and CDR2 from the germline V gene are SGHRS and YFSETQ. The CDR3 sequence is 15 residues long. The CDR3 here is CASSAGQGARTEAFF. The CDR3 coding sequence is TGCGCCAGCAGCGCGGGACAGGGGGCGCGGACTGAAGCTTTCTTT.

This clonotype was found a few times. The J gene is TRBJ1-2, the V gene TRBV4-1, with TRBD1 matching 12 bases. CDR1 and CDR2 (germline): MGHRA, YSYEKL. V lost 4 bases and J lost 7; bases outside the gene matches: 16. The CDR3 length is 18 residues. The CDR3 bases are TGCGCCAGCAGCCGGTTATCTACCGGGACAGGGGGCCCGGGTGGCTACACCTTC. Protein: CASSRLSTGTGGPGGYTF.

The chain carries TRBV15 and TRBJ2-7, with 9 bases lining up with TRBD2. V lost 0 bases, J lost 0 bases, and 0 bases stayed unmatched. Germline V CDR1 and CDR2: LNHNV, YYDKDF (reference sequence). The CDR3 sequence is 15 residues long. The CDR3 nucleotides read TGTGCCACCAGCAGAGATAGCGGGAGCTCCTACGAGCAGTACTTC. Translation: CATSRDSGSSYEQYF.

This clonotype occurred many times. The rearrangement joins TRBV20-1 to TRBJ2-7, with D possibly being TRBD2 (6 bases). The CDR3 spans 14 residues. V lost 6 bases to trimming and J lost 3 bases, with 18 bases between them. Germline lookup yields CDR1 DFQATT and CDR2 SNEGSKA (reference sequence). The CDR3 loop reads CSAPRDLLGYEQYF. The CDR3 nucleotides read TGCAGTGCCCCGCGGGACTTGCTAGGCTACGAGCAGTACTTC.

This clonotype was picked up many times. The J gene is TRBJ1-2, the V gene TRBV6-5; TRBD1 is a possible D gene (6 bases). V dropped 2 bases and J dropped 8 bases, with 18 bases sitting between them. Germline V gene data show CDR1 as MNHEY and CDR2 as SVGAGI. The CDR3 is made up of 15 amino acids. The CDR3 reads CASSYGGQGSSGYTF. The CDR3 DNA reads TGTGCCAGCAGTTACGGGGGCCAGGGAAGCAGCGGCTACACCTTC.

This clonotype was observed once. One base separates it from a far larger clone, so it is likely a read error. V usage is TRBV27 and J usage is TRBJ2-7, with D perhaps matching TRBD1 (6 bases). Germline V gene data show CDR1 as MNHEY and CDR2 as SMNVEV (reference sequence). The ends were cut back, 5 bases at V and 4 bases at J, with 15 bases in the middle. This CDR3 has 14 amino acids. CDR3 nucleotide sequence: TGTGCCAGCAGTGCGCCCCGGGACACATACGAGCAGTACTTC. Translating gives CASSAPRDTYEQYF.

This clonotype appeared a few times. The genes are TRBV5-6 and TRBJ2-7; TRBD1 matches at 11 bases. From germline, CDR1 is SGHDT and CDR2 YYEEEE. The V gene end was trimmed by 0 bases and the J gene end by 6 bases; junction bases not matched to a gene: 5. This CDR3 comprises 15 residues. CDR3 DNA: TGTGCCAGCAGCTTGGGGGGACAGGGGGTCTCCGAGCAGTACTTC. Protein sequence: CASSLGGQGVSEQYF.

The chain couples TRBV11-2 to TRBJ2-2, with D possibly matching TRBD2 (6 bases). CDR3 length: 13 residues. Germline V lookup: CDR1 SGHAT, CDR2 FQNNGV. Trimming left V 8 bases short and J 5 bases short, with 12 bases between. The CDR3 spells CASSPGTTGELFF. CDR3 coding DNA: TGTGCCAGCTCCCCAGGGACTACCGGGGAGCTGTTTTTT. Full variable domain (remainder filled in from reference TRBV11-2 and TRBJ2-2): EAGVAQSPRYKIIEKRQSVAFWCNPISGHATLYWYQQILGQGPKLLIQFQNNGVVDDSQLPKDRFSAERLKGVDSTLKIQPAKLEDSAVYLCASSPGTTGELFFGEGSRLTVL.